These 29 T cell receptor beta chains originate from one sample sequenced in a study of beta chain features in type 1 diabetes (dated by TCRdb to the late 2010s). What the work shows at the level of the full study, not this receptor alone: A moderate but significant shortening of TCRB CDR3 length was observed in type 1 diabetes patients in all four CD4+ subsets.

Their target antigens are unknown. The library was made by the immunoSEQ multiplex PCR assay. The entire isolated RNA was reverse transcribed using the High Capacity cDNA Reverse Transcription Kit, and thus expressed TCRB transcripts were sequenced. Sourced from immuneACCESS, this table was stored by TCRdb with only in-frame sequences that have V and J called. A share of the clones is absent; for the studies checked, an unresolved V gene accounts for under half, and the remainder has no known explanation. A total of approximately 150,000 clones appear in this sample, around 13% of them only once. The ten largest make up 1% to 1.5% of the sample. The sample comprised central memory CD4+ T cells from blood. The receptors here all came from a man aged 18 to 30 with type 1 diabetes.

This sequence joins TRBV6-5 and TRBJ2-2; TRBD1 agrees at 8 bases. V shed 5 bases and J 9 bases; nucleotides not matched to a gene: 8. Germline lookup yields CDR1 MNHEY and CDR2 SVGAGI. This CDR3 comprises 14 residues. As DNA, the CDR3 is TGTGCCAGCAGTCGGAAACCAGGGGGCCGGGAGCTGTTTTTT. It is translated as CASSRKPGGRELFF.

This clone was counted many times. The rearrangement joins TRBV7-9 to TRBJ1-1; D remains ambiguous. The CDR3 contains 12 residues. Germline V gene data show CDR1 as SEHNR and CDR2 as FQNEAQ (reference sequence). The V end was cut by 11 bases, the J end by 1 base, with 11 bases between. The chain's CDR3 is CAAEGGNTEAFF. The CDR3 DNA is TGTGCCGCCGAGGGAGGGAACACTGAAGCTTTCTTT.

This clone showed up just a few times. The chain links TRBV27 to TRBJ1-2; D is unclear. Germline V CDR1 and CDR2: MNHEY, SMNVEV (reference sequence). With 5 bases removed from V and 1 base from J, the gap between germline ends came to 14 bases. The CDR3 runs 15 residues. CDR3 in amino acids: CASSPRTAINYGYTF. The CDR3, as DNA: TGTGCCAGCAGTCCCAGGACTGCCATTAACTATGGCTACACCTTC.

The rearrangement uses TRBV29-1 and TRBJ2-5; TRBD2 might be the D (6 bases). The V end lost 6 bases, the J end lost 0 bases, and 14 bases lay between the germline ends. The CDR3 is 14 residues long. The germline V gene encodes CDR1 SQVTM and CDR2 ANQGSEA. This chain's CDR3 is CSVLPGTYQETQYF. The CDR3 coding sequence is TGCAGCGTGCTCCCCGGGACTTACCAAGAGACCCAGTACTTC.

The rearrangement joins TRBV28 to TRBJ1-1, with D perhaps matching TRBD1 (5 bases). The CDR3 has 14 residues. Germline V gene data show CDR1 as MDHEN and CDR2 as SYDVKM. The V end lost 6 bases, the J end lost 1 base, and 12 bases lay between the germline ends. CDR3 in amino acids: CASSPTRGNTEAFF. CDR3 DNA sequence: TGTGCCAGCAGCCCGACGAGGGGGAACACTGAAGCTTTCTTT.

Only a few counts were recorded for this clone. CDR3 sequence reads: CASSLDQTYGYTF. The CDR3 DNA reads TGTGCCAGCAGCTTAGACCAGACATATGGCTACACCTTC. The V and J genes are TRBV11-3 and TRBJ1-2; unclear D gene. V was pared by 0 bases and J by 5 bases, with 7 bases between. CDR1 SGHNT and CDR2 YENEEA come from the germline V gene. The CDR3 contains 13 residues.

The V call is TRBV10-3, the J call TRBJ1-1; D possibly corresponds to TRBD1 (6 bases). This CDR3 contains 14 residues. V was cut by 5 bases and J by 1 base, with 11 bases left in between. The germline gives CDR1 ENHRY, CDR2 SYGVKD. The CDR3 loop is CAISPRTANTEAFF. The CDR3 DNA follows: TGTGCCATCAGTCCTCGGACAGCGAACACTGAAGCTTTCTTT.

Only a few counts were recorded for this clone. The chain carries TRBV4-2 and TRBJ2-3; 13 bases match TRBD2. Germline CDR1 and CDR2: LGHNA and YNFKEQ. The CDR3 has 18 amino acids. The V and J ends lost 0 bases and 4 bases, in that order; junction bases with no gene match: 7. The DNA of the CDR3 is TGTGCCAGCAGCCAAGATAAACTAGCGGGGGGGCTTGCAGATACGCAGTATTTT. Translated, it gives CASSQDKLAGGLADTQYF.

This clone occurred a few times. The chain is built from TRBV2 and TRBJ2-5; D perhaps matches TRBD2 (6 bases). There are 13 residues in the CDR3. CDR1 is SNHLY and CDR2 is FYNNEI in the germline V gene. Trimming pared 4 bases from V and 5 bases from J, leaving 11 bases between. The CDR3 here is CASSGLDVETQYF. The DNA of the CDR3 is TGTGCCAGCAGTGGACTAGACGTGGAGACCCAGTACTTC.

This clone was counted between two and nine times. The chain recombines TRBV7-2 with TRBJ2-1; TRBD2 matches at 10 bases. Losses at the gene ends were 0 bases for V and 8 bases for J; bases not matched to a gene: 4. This CDR3 spans 15 amino acids. Germline V gives CDR1 SGHTA, CDR2 FQGNSA. CDR3: CASSLASGGWDEQFF. CDR3 DNA sequence: TGTGCCAGCAGCTTAGCTAGCGGGGGGTGGGATGAGCAGTTCTTC.

The V and J genes are TRBV6-5 and TRBJ2-7; 11 nucleotides agree with TRBD1. V dropped 6 bases and J dropped 6; count of bases not matched to a gene: 7. The germline V gene encodes CDR1 MNHEY and CDR2 SVGAGI. The length of the CDR3 is 14 residues. The CDR3, as DNA: TGTGCCAGCAGCTCTCGGACAGGGGGCTTCGAGCAGTACTTC. Protein sequence: CASSSRTGGFEQYF.

This clone was detected a few times. The rearrangement joins TRBV25-1 to TRBJ2-3, with unresolved D. The CDR3 has 15 residues. The germline CDR1 and CDR2 sequences are MGHDK and SYGVNS. Trimming took 3 bases from V and 2 from J, leaving 12 bases between them. The CDR3 nucleotides read TGTGCCAGCAGTGACATAGGCGGAATCACAGATACGCAGTATTTT. This sequence encodes CASSDIGGITDTQYF. The whole variable domain, remainder taken from reference TRBV25-1 and TRBJ2-3, is EADIYQTPRYLVIGTGKKITLECSQTMGHDKMYWYQQDPGMELHLIHYSYGVNSTEKGDLSSESTVSRIRTEHFPLTLESARPSHTSQYLCASSDIGGITDTQYFGPGTRLTVL.

There are a few counts of this clone. The gene calls are TRBV7-9 and TRBJ2-1; either TRBD1 or TRBD2 may fit D (5 bases each). V gave up 4 bases and J gave up 4 bases, with 14 bases separating them. The CDR3 is made up of 15 amino acids. The germline CDR1 and CDR2 sequences are SEHNR and FQNEAQ (reference sequence). The CDR3 nucleotides are TGTGCCAGCAGCTCCCTTGGGGGAAGGTACAATGAGCAGTTCTTC. Amino acids: CASSSLGGRYNEQFF. Supplemented by reference TRBV7-9 and TRBJ2-1, the full variable domain reads DTGVSQNPRHKITKRGQNVTFRCDPISEHNRLYWYRQTLGQGPEFLTYFQNEAQLEKSRLLSDRFSAERPKGSFSTLEIQRTEQGDSAMYLCASSSLGGRYNEQFFGPGTRLTVL.

The V gene is TRBV5-1, the J gene TRBJ1-1; tentative D call: TRBD1 (5 bases). CDR1 SGHRS and CDR2 YFSETQ come from the germline V gene. The V end was cut by 2 bases, the J end by 5 bases, with 13 bases between. The CDR3 consists of 14 residues. CDR3 protein: CASSFREWETEAFF. The CDR3 nucleotides are TGCGCCAGCAGCTTCAGGGAATGGGAAACTGAAGCTTTCTTT.

This clone was counted a few times. This chain uses TRBV19 with TRBJ1-1; TRBD1 might be the D (5 bases). Between the trimmed V and J ends, which lost 1 base and 5 bases, there was a span of 11 bases. Germline loops: CDR1 LNHDA, CDR2 SQIVND (reference sequence). This CDR3 has 14 residues. As DNA, the CDR3 is TGTGCCAGTAGTATAGCGCAGGGTGGTACTGAAGCTTTCTTT. It codes for CASSIAQGGTEAFF. Full variable domain (outside the CDR3, taken from reference TRBV19 and TRBJ1-1): DGGITQSPKYLFRKEGQNVTLSCEQNLNHDAMYWYRQDPGQGLRLIYYSQIVNDFQKGDIAEGYSVSREKKESFPLTVTSAQKNPTAFYLCASSIAQGGTEAFFGQGTRLTVV.

V is TRBV10-3 and J is TRBJ1-2; D is undetermined. The V end was cut by 2 bases, the J end by 6 bases, with 13 bases between. The CDR3 is 14 residues long. CDR1 and CDR2 from the germline V gene are ENHRY and SYGVKD. This CDR3 reads CAISEARQRDGYTF. The CDR3 bases are TGTGCCATCAGTGAGGCCCGGCAAAGGGATGGCTACACCTTC.

Turning to this clone: This sample also contains other DNA sequences that code for the same CDR3. CDR3 nucleotide sequence: TGCGCCAGCAGCTTGGGTGGCGGGGTTGGCGACAATGAGCAGTTCTTC. It translates to CASSLGGGVGDNEQFF. The chain has TRBV5-1 and TRBJ2-1; weak D call: TRBD2 (6 bases). V dropped 0 bases and J dropped 5 bases, with 15 bases sitting between them. CDR1 is SGHRS and CDR2 is YFSETQ in the germline V gene. The CDR3 has 16 residues.

The rearrangement joins TRBV11-3 to TRBJ2-6; maybe TRBD2 (5 bases). Per the germline V gene, CDR1 is SGHNT and CDR2 is YENEEA. There are 16 residues in the CDR3. The V end was cut by 4 bases, the J end by 0 bases, with 10 bases between. The DNA of the CDR3 is TGTGCCAGCAGCTCTGGACTGACCTCTGGGGCCAACGTCCTGACTTTC. This codes for CASSSGLTSGANVLTF. Full variable domain (rest looked up from reference TRBV11-3 and TRBJ2-6): EAGVVQSPRYKIIEKKQPVAFWCNPISGHNTLYWYLQNLGQGPELLIRYENEEAVDDSQLPKDRFSAERLKGVDSTLKIQPAELGDSAVYLCASSSGLTSGANVLTFGAGSRLTVL.

This clone was found a few times. The V and J genes are TRBV7-9 and TRBJ2-7, with D uncertain. The V end was cut by 3 bases, the J end by 5 bases, with 11 bases between. CDR3 length equals 13 residues. CDR1 and CDR2 (germline): SEHNR, FQNEAQ (reference sequence). The CDR3 reads CASSFGHGNEQYF. For the CDR3, the DNA is TGTGCCAGCAGCTTCGGTCATGGGAACGAGCAGTACTTC.

This rearrangement joins TRBV5-1 to TRBJ2-1; 12 nucleotides align to TRBD2. The CDR3 extends over 17 amino acids. Germline-derived CDR1 and CDR2 are SGHRS and YFSETQ. The V segment lost 4 bases and the J segment 2 bases; nucleotides outside the gene matches: 7. In nucleotides, the CDR3 is TGCGCCAGCAGCCTTAGACTAGCGGGGGATACCTACAATGAGCAGTTCTTC. Translating it yields CASSLRLAGDTYNEQFF.

This clone was counted a few times. The chain combines TRBV7-9 with TRBJ1-2; unclear D gene. The CDR3 is 12 residues long. Per germline, CDR1 SEHNR and CDR2 FQNEAQ (reference sequence). V lost 5 bases to trimming and J lost 8 bases, with 12 bases between them. The CDR3 spells CASSSRPRGYTF. CDR3 coding DNA: TGTGCCAGCAGCAGCCGTCCTAGGGGCTACACCTTC.

The DNA for the CDR3 is TGTGCCAGCAGTTACTCGTCAGGGGGGCTCAATCAGCCCCAGCATTTT. Translating it yields CASSYSSGGLNQPQHF. The V gene is TRBV6-6, the J gene TRBJ1-5, with 7 bases fitting TRBD1. V was pared by 0 bases and J by 3 bases, with 5 bases of the junction left unmatched. Per germline, CDR1 MNHNY and CDR2 SVGAGI (reference sequence). The CDR3 sequence is 16 residues long.

The rearrangement links TRBV18 to TRBJ2-5; the D gene is possibly TRBD2 (5 bases). V lost 3 bases, J lost 7 bases, and 15 bases lay in between. Looked up from germline, CDR1 is KGHSH and CDR2 is LQKENI. CDR3 size: 14 residues. The CDR3 spells CASSPAADWGTQYF. CDR3 DNA: TGTGCCAGCTCACCCGCCGCGGACTGGGGGACCCAGTACTTC.

This clone was recorded a few times. The J gene is TRBJ2-1, the V gene TRBV5-1; possibly TRBD1 for D (6 bases). CDR3 size: 16 residues. Per the germline V gene, CDR1 is SGHRS and CDR2 is YFSETQ. V lost 4 bases and J 0 bases, leaving 14 bases between the germline ends. This chain's CDR3 is CASSRNQGSSYNEQFF. The CDR3 coding sequence is TGCGCCAGCAGCCGGAATCAGGGGTCCTCCTACAATGAGCAGTTCTTC.

This clone was detected only a few times. The chain combines TRBV7-3 with TRBJ1-6, with D hard to call. The V end was cut by 1 base, the J end by 10 bases, with 11 bases between. The CDR3 totals 14 residues. Germline V gene lookup returns CDR1 SGHTA and CDR2 FQGTGA. The CDR3 DNA follows: TGTGCCAGCAGCTTAAAGGTGGTGAACTCACCCCTCCACTTT. The encoded protein is CASSLKVVNSPLHF.

Comments on this clone: Distinct nucleotide sequences in the sample also encode this CDR3. This sequence joins TRBV20-1 and TRBJ1-1; no reliable D call. Germline V gives CDR1 DFQATT, CDR2 SNEGSKA (reference sequence). The CDR3 extends over 10 amino acids. V lost 6 bases to trimming and J lost 8 bases, with 10 bases between them. The CDR3 loop reads CSAPGLEAFF. The CDR3 nucleotides read TGCAGTGCCCCCGGTCTCGAAGCTTTCTTT.

The chain combines TRBV6-1 with TRBJ2-7; D is ambiguous. This CDR3 is 13 amino acids long. Trimming removed 1 base from V and 4 bases from J, with 8 bases in between. Germline loops: CDR1 MNHNS, CDR2 SASEGT. CDR3 nucleotide sequence: TGTGCCAGCAGTGAAGGCTATGGGTACGAGCAGTACTTC. This encodes CASSEGYGYEQYF.

This chain links TRBV11-1 with TRBJ2-7; 9 positions match TRBD1. The CDR3 loop spans 17 amino acids. The V gene's germline CDR1 is SGHAT and CDR2 FQDESV (reference sequence). The V and J ends lost 5 bases and 3 bases, in that order; junction bases with no gene match: 14. CDR3 in amino acids: CASSIRPPTGGSYEQYF. CDR3 nucleotide sequence: TGTGCCAGCAGCATCCGACCACCGACAGGGGGAAGCTACGAGCAGTACTTC.

V usage is TRBV2 and J usage is TRBJ2-7, with D hard to call. The germline gives CDR1 SNHLY, CDR2 FYNNEI. The CDR3 has 11 residues. Deletions cut 7 bases from V and 3 bases from J, with 7 bases between. The CDR3 loop reads CASTVHYEQYF. The CDR3, as DNA: TGTGCCAGCACAGTCCACTACGAGCAGTACTTC.